A selection of T cell receptor beta chains follows, all from one sample in a study of T cell responses to AZD1222 COVID-19 vaccine. TCRdb's table, derived via immunoSEQ multiplex PCR, lists solely in-frame clones and lacks some. Of roughly 120,000 clones detected, 80% to 90% appear once; the ten largest clones hold 4% to 5%. This sample comprised peripheral blood, obtained on day 0 of AZD1222 vaccination. The receptors shown here come from an adult in good health. Each CDR3 is given with its conserved first and last residue. The order of the fields is V gene, D gene, clone size, J gene, CDR3 protein, CDR3 DNA. The D gene is left open where the match is weak. Rows give clone size only sometimes, using once, few, many, or a class for an expanded clone.

>TRBV5-4|.|.|TRBJ1-1
CASSRDAITGSRAFF
TGTGCCAGCAGCCGCGACGCCATAACAGGGAGTCGAGCTTTCTTT
>TRBV7-2|.|.|TRBJ1-5
CASGGQRDQPQHF
TGTGCCAGCGGCGGACAACGGGATCAGCCCCAGCATTTT
>TRBV5-1|TRBD1|.|TRBJ1-3
CASSKTGDSSGNTIYF
TGCGCCAGCAGCAAAACTGGGGACAGCTCTGGAAACACCATATATTTT
>TRBV27|TRBD1|.|TRBJ1-1
CASSLSWQGATEAFF
TGTGCCAGCAGTTTATCGTGGCAGGGGGCAACTGAAGCTTTCTTT
>TRBV5-1|.|.|TRBJ2-5
CASSTTGALQETQYF
TGCGCCAGCAGCACCACCGGGGCACTCCAAGAGACCCAGTACTTC
>TRBV6-1|.|.|TRBJ1-6
CASSPGSPLHF
TGTGCCAGCAGTCCCGGATCACCCCTCCACTTT
>TRBV12-3/TRBV12-4|TRBD1|.|TRBJ1-1
CASSLTGATEAFF
TGTGCCAGCAGTCTCACAGGGGCCACTGAAGCTTTCTTT
>TRBV2|.|once|TRBJ1-6
CASSNDSPFHF
TGTGCCAGCAGTAACGATTCACCCTTCCACTTT
>TRBV11-2|.|.|TRBJ1-1
CASSSPASAEAFF
TGTGCCAGCAGCTCTCCAGCCTCTGCTGAAGCTTTCTTT
>TRBV18|TRBD1|.|TRBJ2-5
CASSEDGSTGPYQETQYF
TGTGCCAGCTCAGAAGATGGGTCGACAGGGCCGTACCAAGAGACCCAGTACTTC
>TRBV5-6|.|.|TRBJ2-5
CASSLWSSETQYF
TGTGCCAGCAGCTTATGGTCGTCTGAGACCCAGTACTTC
>TRBV10-2|TRBD2|.|TRBJ2-7
CASMGVPSGLYLSYEQYF
TGCGCCAGCATGGGGGTCCCTAGCGGATTGTATTTGTCCTACGAGCAGTACTTC
>TRBV29-1|.|.|TRBJ2-4
CSGSLTQGNIQYF
TGCAGCGGATCGCTCACCCAGGGAAACATTCAGTACTTC
>TRBV3-1/TRBV3-2|.|.|TRBJ1-5
CASSPGAGQPQHF
TGTGCCAGCAGCCCGGGGGCGGGCCAGCCCCAGCATTTT
>TRBV19|.|.|TRBJ1-3
CASSADSGNTIYF
TGTGCCAGTAGTGCAGACTCTGGAAACACCATATATTTT